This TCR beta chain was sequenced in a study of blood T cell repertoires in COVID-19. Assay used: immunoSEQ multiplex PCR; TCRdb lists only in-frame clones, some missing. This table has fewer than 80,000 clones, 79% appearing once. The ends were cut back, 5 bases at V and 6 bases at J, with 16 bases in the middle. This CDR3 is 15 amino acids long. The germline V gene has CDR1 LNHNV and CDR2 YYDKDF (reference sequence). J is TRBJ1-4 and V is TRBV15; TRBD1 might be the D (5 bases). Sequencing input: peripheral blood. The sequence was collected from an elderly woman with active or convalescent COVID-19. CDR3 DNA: TGTGCCACCAGCGGAGGGCAGGGTCGGTATGAAAAACTGTTTTTT. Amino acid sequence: CATSGGQGRYEKLFF. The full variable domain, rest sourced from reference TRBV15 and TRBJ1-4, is DAMVIQNPRYQVTQFGKPVTLSCSQTLNHNVMYWYQQKSSQAPKLLFHYYDKDFNNEADTPDNFQSRRPNTSFCFLDIRSPGLGDTAMYLCATSGGQGRYEKLFFGSGTQLSVL.